Listed below are T cell receptor beta chains from one sample, sequenced in a study of TIL therapy for anti-PD-1-resistant metastatic lung cancer. TCRdb's copy holds only in-frame clones and misses some; the assay was immunoSEQ multiplex PCR. The sample has more than 45,000 clones, roughly 91% seen once. The sample in question was blood, obtained at baseline. These receptors originate from a person between 25 and 80 years old with non-small cell lung cancer. Each CDR3 is given with its conserved first and last residue. Each record gives: J gene, D gene, V gene, CDR3 protein. A D gene is named only where the DNA matches it firmly.

J: TRBJ1-1
D: .
V: TRBV7-9
CDR3: CASSFRGNTEAFF

J: TRBJ2-7
D: TRBD1
V: TRBV7-6
CDR3: CASSSGQEVEQYF

J: TRBJ2-2
D: TRBD1
V: TRBV4-1
CDR3: CASSHGGTGGMGTGELFF

J: TRBJ1-1
D: .
V: TRBV9
CDR3: CASSPAGRGRGYTEAFF

J: TRBJ2-3
D: .
V: TRBV9
CDR3: CASSVGGSGDTQYF

J: TRBJ1-6
D: TRBD1
V: TRBV4-1
CDR3: CASSQQGGQGAYNSPLHF

J: TRBJ2-7
D: TRBD1
V: TRBV19
CDR3: CASSGPGTGSYEQYF

J: TRBJ1-3
D: .
V: TRBV19
CDR3: CATGEVGNTIYF

J: TRBJ2-2
D: TRBD1
V: TRBV2
CDR3: CASSQDRVLAGELFF

J: TRBJ2-2
D: .
V: TRBV29-1
CDR3: CSVATIAGELFF

J: TRBJ2-1
D: TRBD2
V: TRBV6-6
CDR3: CASTRDYQSKGQFF

J: TRBJ1-2
D: .
V: TRBV5-1
CDR3: CASSATGTPGSGYTF

J: TRBJ2-1
D: .
V: TRBV27
CDR3: CASSLSVWGARNEQFF

J: TRBJ2-3
D: .
V: TRBV27
CDR3: CATRDQHGTDTQYF

J: TRBJ2-2
D: TRBD2
V: TRBV11-2
CDR3: CASSLFGGRALAGELFF

J: TRBJ2-3
D: .
V: TRBV5-6
CDR3: CASSLLAYGTYTDTQYF

J: TRBJ1-1
D: .
V: TRBV3-1/TRBV3-2
CDR3: CASSQGGSGVEEAFF

J: TRBJ1-6
D: TRBD1
V: TRBV6-5
CDR3: CASSHRGPNSPLHF

J: TRBJ2-5
D: TRBD2
V: TRBV27
CDR3: CASSPYGTSGQETQYF

J: TRBJ2-7
D: .
V: TRBV5-8
CDR3: CASSPPGQATGEQYF

J: TRBJ2-1
D: .
V: TRBV11-1
CDR3: CASSLLRWDFNEQFF

J: TRBJ2-1
D: TRBD1
V: TRBV29-1
CDR3: CSVEYEGQGVLGEQFF

J: TRBJ1-2
D: TRBD1
V: TRBV7-2
CDR3: CASSPGTANYGYTF

J: TRBJ1-5
D: .
V: TRBV4-1
CDR3: CASSQERDWGQPQHF

J: TRBJ2-1
D: .
V: TRBV10-1
CDR3: CASSEIRDHEQFF

J: TRBJ2-1
D: .
V: TRBV7-3
CDR3: CASSSKQGESYNEQFF

J: TRBJ2-1
D: TRBD2
V: TRBV7-2
CDR3: CASSAPGGSYNEQFF

J: TRBJ1-2
D: TRBD1
V: TRBV27
CDR3: CASSFTRGRFVGYTF

J: TRBJ2-7
D: .
V: TRBV28
CDR3: CGSLSGASYEQYF

J: TRBJ1-2
D: .
V: TRBV4-1
CDR3: CASSQGILSQKPSNYGYTF

J: TRBJ2-7
D: .
V: TRBV4-1
CDR3: CASSQVGPPNSYEQYF

J: TRBJ2-3
D: .
V: TRBV28
CDR3: CASSPSLRMADTQYF

J: TRBJ2-5
D: TRBD2
V: TRBV5-6
CDR3: CASSWAVRDYAETQYF

J: TRBJ2-7
D: TRBD2
V: TRBV10-3
CDR3: CAISGGRGTEEQYF

J: TRBJ2-4
D: .
V: TRBV4-1
CDR3: CASSQLRGEENIQYF

J: TRBJ2-7
D: TRBD2
V: TRBV25-1
CDR3: CASRQVGLAGFGEQYF

J: TRBJ2-2
D: .
V: TRBV10-2
CDR3: CASSEQNTGELFF

J: TRBJ2-1
D: .
V: TRBV28
CDR3: CASISTGLVVDEQFF

J: TRBJ2-7
D: .
V: TRBV11-2
CDR3: CASSLFSGRYEQYF

J: TRBJ2-1
D: TRBD1
V: TRBV5-4
CDR3: CASSLGQGVSSEQFF

J: TRBJ2-3
D: .
V: TRBV14
CDR3: CASTLGDPLGSTDTQYF

J: TRBJ1-1
D: .
V: TRBV6-2/TRBV6-3
CDR3: CASSDRGGEGMNTEAFF

J: TRBJ2-3
D: .
V: TRBV15
CDR3: CATSRIQTDTQYF

J: TRBJ2-7
D: TRBD2
V: TRBV10-3
CDR3: CAIRLTSVDEQYF

J: TRBJ1-1
D: TRBD1
V: TRBV27
CDR3: CASSSQGRTEAFF

J: TRBJ2-5
D: .
V: TRBV14
CDR3: CASSPGLFYQETQYF

J: TRBJ2-6
D: .
V: TRBV2
CDR3: CASSEASGYGERGANVLTF

J: TRBJ1-5
D: TRBD1
V: TRBV27
CDR3: CASSLEWGQGTQPQHF

J: TRBJ2-1
D: TRBD2
V: TRBV7-2
CDR3: CASSLIAGDPYNEQFF